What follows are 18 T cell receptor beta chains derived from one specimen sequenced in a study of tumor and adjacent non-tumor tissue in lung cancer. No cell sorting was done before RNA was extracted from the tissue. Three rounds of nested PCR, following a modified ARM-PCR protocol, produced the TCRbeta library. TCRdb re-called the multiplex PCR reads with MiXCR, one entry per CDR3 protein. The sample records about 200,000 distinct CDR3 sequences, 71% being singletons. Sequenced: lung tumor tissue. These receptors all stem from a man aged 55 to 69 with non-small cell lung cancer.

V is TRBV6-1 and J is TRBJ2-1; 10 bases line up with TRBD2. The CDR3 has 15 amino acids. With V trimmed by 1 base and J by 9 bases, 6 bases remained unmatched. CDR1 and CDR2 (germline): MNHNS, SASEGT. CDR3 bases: TGTGCCAGCAGTGAAGGAAGCGGGGGGGCCGGTGAGCAGTTCTTC. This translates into CASSEGSGGAGEQFF.

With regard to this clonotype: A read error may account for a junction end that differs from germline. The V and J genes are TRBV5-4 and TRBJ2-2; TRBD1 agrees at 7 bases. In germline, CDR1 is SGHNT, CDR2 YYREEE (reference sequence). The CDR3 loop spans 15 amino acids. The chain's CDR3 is CGSSLANRGTGELFF. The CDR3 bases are TGCGGCAGCAGCCTCGCGAACAGGGGAACCGGGGAGCTGTTTTTT.

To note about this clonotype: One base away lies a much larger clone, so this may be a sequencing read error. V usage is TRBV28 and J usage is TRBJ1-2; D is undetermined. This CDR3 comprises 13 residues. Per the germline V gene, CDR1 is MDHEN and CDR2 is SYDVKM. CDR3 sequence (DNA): TGTGCCATCAGTCCCACGACCAAATATGGCTACACCTTC. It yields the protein CAISPTTKYGYTF.

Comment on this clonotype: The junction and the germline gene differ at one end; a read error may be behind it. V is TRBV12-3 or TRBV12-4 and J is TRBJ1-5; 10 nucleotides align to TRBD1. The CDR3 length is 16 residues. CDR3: CASNLKGTGVTQAQHF. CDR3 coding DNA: TGTGCCAGCAATTTAAAGGGGACAGGGGTCACACAGGCCCAGCATTTT.

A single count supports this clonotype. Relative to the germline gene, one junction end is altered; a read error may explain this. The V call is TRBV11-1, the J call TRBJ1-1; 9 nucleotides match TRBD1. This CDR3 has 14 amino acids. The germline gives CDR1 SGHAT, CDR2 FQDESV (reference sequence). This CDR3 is CASSLAQGAIEAFF. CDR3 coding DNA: TGTGCCAGCAGCCTAGCACAGGGGGCAATTGAAGCTTTCTTT.

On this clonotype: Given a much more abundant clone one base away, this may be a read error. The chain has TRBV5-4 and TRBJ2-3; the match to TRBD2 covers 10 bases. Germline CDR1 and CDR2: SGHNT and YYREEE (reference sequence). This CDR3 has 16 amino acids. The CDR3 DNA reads TGTGCCAGAAGCTGGAGGCTAGCGGGAGGCACAGATACGCAGTATTTT. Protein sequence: CARSWRLAGGTDTQYF.

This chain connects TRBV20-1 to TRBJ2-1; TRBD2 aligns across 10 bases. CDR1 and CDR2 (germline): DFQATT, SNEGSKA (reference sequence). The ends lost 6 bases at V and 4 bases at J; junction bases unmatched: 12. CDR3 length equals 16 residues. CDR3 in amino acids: CSATDIGTSAYNEQFF. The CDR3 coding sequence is TGCAGTGCGACAGATATTGGGACTAGCGCTTACAATGAGCAGTTCTTC.

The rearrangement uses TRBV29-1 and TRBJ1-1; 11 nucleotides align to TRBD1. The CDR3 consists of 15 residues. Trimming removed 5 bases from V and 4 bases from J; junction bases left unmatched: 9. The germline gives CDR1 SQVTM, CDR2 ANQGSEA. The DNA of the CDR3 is TGCAGCGTTAGGGACGCCGGGACAGGGGGCACTGAAGCTTTCTTT. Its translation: CSVRDAGTGGTEAFF.

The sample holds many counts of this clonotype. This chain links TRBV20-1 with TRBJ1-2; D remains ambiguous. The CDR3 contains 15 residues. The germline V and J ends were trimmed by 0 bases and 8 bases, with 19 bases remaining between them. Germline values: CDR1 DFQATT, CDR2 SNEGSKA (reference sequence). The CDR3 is CSARDPGTDGRGYTF. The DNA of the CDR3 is TGCAGTGCTAGAGACCCAGGAACAGATGGCCGGGGCTACACCTTC.

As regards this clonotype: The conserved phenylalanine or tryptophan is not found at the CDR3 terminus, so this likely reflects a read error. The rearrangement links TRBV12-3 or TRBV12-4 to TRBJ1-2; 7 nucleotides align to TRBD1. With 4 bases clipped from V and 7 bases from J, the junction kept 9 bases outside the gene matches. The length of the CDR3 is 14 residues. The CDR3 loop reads CASSWETGPPGYTL. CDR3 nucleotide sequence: TGTGCCAGCAGTTGGGAGACAGGGCCACCTGGCTACACCTTA.

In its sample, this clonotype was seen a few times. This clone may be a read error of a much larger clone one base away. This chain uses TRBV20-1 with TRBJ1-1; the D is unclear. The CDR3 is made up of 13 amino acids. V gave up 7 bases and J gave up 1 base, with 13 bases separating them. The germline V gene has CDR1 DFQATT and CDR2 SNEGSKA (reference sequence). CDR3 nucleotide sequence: TGCAGTGTTAGGGAAGGAGGGAACACTGAAGCTTTCTTT. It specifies CSVREGGNTEAFF.

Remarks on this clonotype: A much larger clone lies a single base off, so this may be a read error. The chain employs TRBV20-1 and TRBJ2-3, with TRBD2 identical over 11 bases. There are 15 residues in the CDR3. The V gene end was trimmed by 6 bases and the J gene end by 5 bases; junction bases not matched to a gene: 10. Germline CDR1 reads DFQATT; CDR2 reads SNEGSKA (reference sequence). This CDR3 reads CSANPSGRKRDTQYF. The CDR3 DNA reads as TGCAGTGCAAACCCTAGCGGGAGGAAGAGAGATACGCAGTATTTT.

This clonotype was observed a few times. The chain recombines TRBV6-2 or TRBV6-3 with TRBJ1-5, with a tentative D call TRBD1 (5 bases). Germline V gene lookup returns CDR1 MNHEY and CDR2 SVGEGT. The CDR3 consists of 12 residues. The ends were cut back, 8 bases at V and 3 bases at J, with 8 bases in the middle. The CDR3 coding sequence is TGTGCCAGCGGGGACCCCAATCAGCCCCAGCATTTT. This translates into CASGDPNQPQHF.

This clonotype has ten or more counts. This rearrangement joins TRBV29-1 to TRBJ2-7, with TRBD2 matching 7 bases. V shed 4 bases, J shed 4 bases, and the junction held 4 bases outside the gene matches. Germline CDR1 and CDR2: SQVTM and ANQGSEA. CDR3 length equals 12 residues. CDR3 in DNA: TGCAGCGTTGGGGGAGGGCTGTACGAGCAGTACTTC. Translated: CSVGGGLYEQYF.

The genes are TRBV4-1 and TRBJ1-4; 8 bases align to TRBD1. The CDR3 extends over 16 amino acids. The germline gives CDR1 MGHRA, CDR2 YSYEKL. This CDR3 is CSGSQATGGPRIGLFF. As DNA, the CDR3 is TGCTCCGGCAGCCAAGCCACAGGGGGACCAAGGATAGGGCTGTTTTTT.

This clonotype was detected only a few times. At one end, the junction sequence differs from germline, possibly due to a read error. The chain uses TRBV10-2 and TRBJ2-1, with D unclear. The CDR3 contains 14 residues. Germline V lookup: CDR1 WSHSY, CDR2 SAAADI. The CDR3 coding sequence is TGCGCCAGCAGCCTGACACGACCCTACGATGAGCAGTTCTTC. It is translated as CASSLTRPYDEQFF.

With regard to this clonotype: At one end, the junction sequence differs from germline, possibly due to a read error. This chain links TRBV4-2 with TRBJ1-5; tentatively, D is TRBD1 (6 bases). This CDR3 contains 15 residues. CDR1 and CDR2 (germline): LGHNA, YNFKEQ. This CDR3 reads CVSSQDRQVRQPQHF. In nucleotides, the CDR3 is TGTGTCAGCAGCCAAGATAGACAGGTCCGTCAGCCCCAGCATTTT.

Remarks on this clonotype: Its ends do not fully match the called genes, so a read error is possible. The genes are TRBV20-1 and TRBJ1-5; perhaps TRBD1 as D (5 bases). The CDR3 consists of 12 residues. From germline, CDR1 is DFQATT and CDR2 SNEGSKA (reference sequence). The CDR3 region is CNARVTDQPQHF. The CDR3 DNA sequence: TGCAATGCTAGAGTGACAGACCAGCCCCAACATTTT.